The entry below describes one TCR beta chain. This CDR3 has 16 residues. With 2 bases removed from V and 4 bases from J, the gap between germline ends came to 14 bases. Germline V CDR1 and CDR2: KGHSH, LQKENI. Some clones are missing from TCRdb's copy, which holds only in-frame ones; the method was immunoSEQ multiplex PCR. Of around 180,000 clones listed, roughly three quarters are singletons. This sample is part of a study of blood T cell repertoires in COVID-19. Looking at the study overall: The cDNA or gDNA used as material had been derived from T cells, B-cell-depleted T cells, or PBMCs.

The sequenced sample consisted of peripheral blood. The source is a man aged 55 to 70 with active or convalescent COVID-19. The chain has TRBV18 and TRBJ2-2, with D unclear. CDR3 amino acids: CASSPARGLSTGELFF. As DNA, the CDR3 is TGTGCCAGCTCACCAGCTCGAGGATTGAGCACCGGGGAGCTGTTTTTT.